The 28 T cell receptor beta chains below all came from one sample that was sequenced in a study of cytomegalovirus exposure and HLA in healthy donors. Data came from immunoSEQ multiplex PCR; TCRdb stores just in-frame clones and leaves some out. This table holds around 150,000 clones, approximately 88% found once. Material for sequencing was PBMCs. Source of these receptors: a man younger than 40 in good health and CMV-seropositive.

This chain links TRBV6-4 with TRBJ2-3; D gene ambiguous. The CDR3 consists of 16 residues. V lost 0 bases to trimming and J lost 4 bases, with 14 bases between them. The V gene's germline CDR1 is MRHNA and CDR2 SNTAGT. The CDR3 is CASSDSRGGGADTQYF. Written as DNA, the CDR3 is TGTGCCAGCAGTGACTCGAGAGGCGGTGGAGCAGATACGCAGTATTTT.

This clone was found a few times. The gene calls are TRBV30 and TRBJ1-2; no firm D call. Germline V gives CDR1 GTSNPN, CDR2 SVGIG (reference sequence). This CDR3 comprises 14 residues. Trimming removed 0 bases from V and 4 bases from J, with 12 bases in between. CDR3 region: CAWSVRRESYGYTF. The CDR3, as DNA: TGTGCCTGGAGTGTACGAAGGGAGAGCTATGGCTACACCTTC. Based on the CDR3 plus reference TRBV30 and TRBJ1-2, the full variable domain is SQTIHQWPATLVQPVGSPLSLECTVEGTSNPNLYWYRQAAGRGLQLLFYSVGIGQISSEVPQNLSASRPQDRQFILSSKKLLLSDSGFYLCAWSVRRESYGYTFGSGTRLTVV.

V and J are TRBV2 and TRBJ1-4; no definite D call. The CDR3 sequence is 14 residues long. Between the trimmed V and J ends, which lost 7 bases and 10 bases, there was a span of 19 bases. Germline V gene data show CDR1 as SNHLY and CDR2 as FYNNEI. The CDR3 DNA reads TGTGCCAGCAATTTGGCAGCGGTTTCAGGAAAACTGTTTTTT. Protein: CASNLAAVSGKLFF.

In DNA form, the CDR3 reads TGTGCCAGCAGTGATAGTTCCGGGGTCGAGCAGTTCTTC. It codes for CASSDSSGVEQFF. The rearrangement links TRBV2 to TRBJ2-1, with TRBD2 as a possible D gene (5 bases). Germline CDR1 reads SNHLY; CDR2 reads FYNNEI. The germline V and J ends were trimmed by 3 bases and 10 bases, with 13 bases remaining between them. This CDR3 is 13 amino acids long.

The chain has TRBV15 and TRBJ2-1; no firm D call. The CDR3 has 13 residues. Trimming left V 1 base short and J 9 bases short, with 10 bases between. Germline V gene lookup returns CDR1 LNHNV and CDR2 YYDKDF (reference sequence). CDR3 bases: TGTGCCACCAGCAGAGGACTGTTTTTTGAGCAGTTCTTC. Its protein is CATSRGLFFEQFF.

In its sample, this clone was seen once. The chain links TRBV18 to TRBJ1-1; D call uncertain. The germline V and J ends were trimmed by 1 base and 4 bases, with 13 bases remaining between them. CDR3 length equals 15 residues. CDR1 and CDR2 from the germline V gene are KGHSH and LQKENI. CDR3 in amino acids: CASSPREYRSTEAFF. The DNA of the CDR3 is TGTGCCAGCTCACCACGAGAATATAGGAGCACTGAAGCTTTCTTT.

This rearrangement joins TRBV6-1 to TRBJ2-7; 10 bases map to TRBD1. The CDR3 has 13 residues. V trimming: 5 bases; J trimming: 3 bases; junction bases outside the gene matches: 1. Germline V gene data show CDR1 as MNHNS and CDR2 as SASEGT. Here the CDR3 reads CASSRDRGYEQYF. CDR3 nucleotide sequence: TGTGCCAGCAGTAGGGACAGGGGCTACGAGCAGTACTTC.

V gene TRBV29-1 combines with J gene TRBJ2-3; 10 bases agree with TRBD2. The CDR3 length is 13 residues. With V trimmed by 7 bases and J by 4 bases, 5 bases remained unmatched. Germline CDR1 and CDR2: SQVTM and ANQGSEA. The CDR3 nucleotides read TGCAGCGCTAGCGGGGGCCGATCAGATACGCAGTATTTT. Encoded protein: CSASGGRSDTQYF.

This chain joins TRBV27 and TRBJ1-5; maybe TRBD1 (5 bases). The ends were cut back, 4 bases at V and 6 bases at J, with 19 bases in the middle. The length of the CDR3 is 16 residues. Germline values: CDR1 MNHEY, CDR2 SMNVEV (reference sequence). CDR3 sequence: CASSSSPTGPIQPQHF. The CDR3 DNA reads as TGTGCCAGCAGTTCATCCCCCACAGGCCCAATTCAGCCCCAGCATTTT.

The chain carries TRBV5-6 and TRBJ2-7; 11 bases map to TRBD2. The J segment lost 3 bases and the V segment lost 7 bases, leaving 3 bases of the junction unmatched. The CDR3 covers 13 residues. Germline V gene lookup returns CDR1 SGHDT and CDR2 YYEEEE. The chain's CDR3 is CASRTSGSYEQYF. CDR3 nucleotides: TGTGCCAGCCGAACTAGCGGGAGCTACGAGCAGTACTTC.

V and J are TRBV7-2 and TRBJ2-1; no definite D call. V lost 2 bases and J lost 11, with 7 bases in between. Germline CDR1 SGHTA, CDR2 FQGNSA. This CDR3 region has 11 residues. CDR3 sequence: CASSLSYQQFF. The CDR3, as DNA: TGTGCCAGCAGCTTATCCTACCAGCAGTTCTTC.

V is TRBV5-6 and J is TRBJ2-5; D perhaps matches TRBD2 (6 bases). Trimming took off 4 bases at V and 7 bases at J, with 17 bases between the two ends. Germline V gives CDR1 SGHDT, CDR2 YYEEEE. This CDR3 is 14 amino acids long. This chain's CDR3 is CASSERLDSGTQYF. For the CDR3, the DNA is TGTGCCAGCAGCGAAAGACTAGACTCTGGGACCCAGTACTTC.

CDR3 in DNA: TGTGCCAGCAGTGGGGACAGGGGGCACTCCTACGAGCAGTACTTC. Translation gives CASSGDRGHSYEQYF. The chain uses TRBV28 and TRBJ2-7; TRBD1 agrees at 12 bases. Germline values: CDR1 MDHEN, CDR2 SYDVKM. The V segment lost 5 bases and the J segment 0 bases; nucleotides outside the gene matches: 2. The CDR3 totals 15 residues. Based on the CDR3 plus reference TRBV28 and TRBJ2-7, the full variable domain is DVKVTQSSRYLVKRTGEKVFLECVQDMDHENMFWYRQDPGLGLRLIYFSYDVKMKEKGDIPEGYSVSREKKERFSLILESASTNQTSMYLCASSGDRGHSYEQYFGPGTRLTVT.

The J gene is TRBJ1-5, the V gene TRBV28; 12 bases map to TRBD1. With V trimmed by 2 bases and J by 7 bases, 6 bases remained unmatched. Germline lookup yields CDR1 MDHEN and CDR2 SYDVKM. This CDR3 comprises 16 residues. The CDR3 here is CASSLGGTGGYQPQHF. In DNA form, the CDR3 reads TGTGCCAGCAGTTTAGGTGGGACAGGGGGCTACCAGCCCCAGCATTTT. The full variable domain, its missing parts supplied by reference TRBV28 and TRBJ1-5, is DVKVTQSSRYLVKRTGEKVFLECVQDMDHENMFWYRQDPGLGLRLIYFSYDVKMKEKGDIPEGYSVSREKKERFSLILESASTNQTSMYLCASSLGGTGGYQPQHFGDGTRLSIL.

The chain links TRBV5-1 to TRBJ2-3; D might be TRBD1 (5 bases). The germline V and J ends were trimmed by 6 bases and 4 bases, with 21 bases remaining between them. Germline CDR1 and CDR2: SGHRS and YFSETQ. CDR3 length: 16 amino acids. CDR3 sequence reads: CASNPGSVLFSDTQYF. Here the CDR3 DNA reads TGCGCCAGCAATCCAGGGTCAGTACTTTTTTCAGATACGCAGTATTTT.

V usage is TRBV2 and J usage is TRBJ1-1, with TRBD1 as a possible D gene (6 bases). V dropped 6 bases and J dropped 5 bases, with 16 bases sitting between them. CDR3 length equals 14 residues. The germline V gene has CDR1 SNHLY and CDR2 FYNNEI. CDR3 sequence reads: CASSAGQLSTEAFF. The CDR3 DNA sequence: TGTGCCAGCAGCGCTGGACAGTTAAGTACTGAAGCTTTCTTT.

The rearrangement joins TRBV5-1 to TRBJ1-3, with 7 bases lining up with TRBD1. CDR1 and CDR2 (germline): SGHRS, YFSETQ. Unmatched junction bases numbered 9, after V lost 5 bases and J lost 4 bases. The CDR3 consists of 15 residues. The CDR3 DNA sequence: TGCGCCAGCAGAACCCAGGGGGGCGCAGGAAACACCATATATTTT. This translates into CASRTQGGAGNTIYF.

The chain links TRBV9 to TRBJ2-4, with 7 bases fitting TRBD1. V gave up 0 bases and J gave up 8 bases; unmatched junction bases: 8. Per germline, CDR1 SGDLS and CDR2 YYNGEE. This CDR3 is built from 15 residues. The CDR3 reads CASSVVRGWADIQYF. Here the CDR3 DNA reads TGTGCCAGCAGCGTAGTCAGGGGGTGGGCGGACATTCAGTACTTC.

V gene TRBV9 combines with J gene TRBJ2-3; tentative D call: TRBD2 (5 bases). Trimming cost V 7 bases and J 4 bases, with 13 bases left between them. Germline V CDR1 and CDR2: SGDLS, YYNGEE. The CDR3 runs 13 residues. CDR3: CASQSGGADTQYF. CDR3 nucleotides: TGTGCCAGCCAAAGCGGCGGCGCAGATACGCAGTATTTT.

V usage is TRBV5-6 and J usage is TRBJ2-5; 11 bases are a match to TRBD2. Trimming at V came to 2 bases and at J to 5 bases, leaving 11 bases not matched to a gene. The CDR3 is 17 amino acids. From germline, CDR1 is SGHDT and CDR2 YYEEEE. In DNA, the CDR3 is TGTGCCAGCAGCTTACTAGCGGGAGACGTTGGGTGGGAGACCCAGTACTTC. Protein product: CASSLLAGDVGWETQYF.

The CDR3 sequence is CASSLTGSNEKLFF. The DNA of the CDR3 is TGTGCCAGCAGCTTGACGGGATCTAATGAAAAACTGTTTTTT. The chain links TRBV5-4 to TRBJ1-4; unclear D gene. The V gene's germline CDR1 is SGHNT and CDR2 YYREEE (reference sequence). Between the trimmed V and J ends, which lost 1 base and 3 bases, there was a span of 7 bases. The CDR3 has 14 amino acids.

This rearrangement joins TRBV2 to TRBJ1-5; D gene unclear. CDR3 length: 14 amino acids. V was clipped by 10 bases and J by 2 bases, with 15 bases between them. Looked up from germline, CDR1 is SNHLY and CDR2 is FYNNEI. Here the CDR3 reads CATRRESGNQPQHF. The CDR3 nucleotides are TGTGCCACCAGAAGGGAGAGTGGCAATCAGCCCCAGCATTTT.

J is TRBJ2-3 and V is TRBV13; 16 bases are a match to TRBD2. CDR1 and CDR2 (germline): PRHDT, FYEKMQ (reference sequence). V lost 4 bases and J lost 4; bases outside the gene matches: 8. The CDR3 covers 18 residues. The CDR3 DNA follows: TGTGCCAGCAGCTGGGGACTAGCGGGAGGGTCAGGGCCAGATACGCAGTATTTT. Translation gives CASSWGLAGGSGPDTQYF.

This chain uses TRBV6-1 with TRBJ2-7; D might be TRBD2 (6 bases). V lost 4 bases and J 0 bases, leaving 16 bases between the germline ends. The CDR3 runs to 16 residues. Germline CDR1 reads MNHNS; CDR2 reads SASEGT. The CDR3 DNA is TGTGCCAGCAGTGTTCTCCTAGCGCAGAGCTCCTACGAGCAGTACTTC. Translating gives CASSVLLAQSSYEQYF.

The rearrangement uses TRBV5-1 and TRBJ1-1; no clear D gene. Trimming stripped 0 bases from V and 4 bases from J, with 13 bases between. The germline V gene has CDR1 SGHRS and CDR2 YFSETQ. The CDR3 contains 15 residues. The CDR3 coding sequence is TGCGCCAGCAGCTTGGGCGCCGATTTAAGCACTGAAGCTTTCTTT. Its translation is CASSLGADLSTEAFF.

The chain has TRBV4-2 and TRBJ2-5; the D gene is possibly TRBD2 (6 bases). The ends were cut back, 1 base at V and 4 bases at J, with 13 bases in the middle. The CDR3 is made up of 15 amino acids. Germline lookup yields CDR1 LGHNA and CDR2 YNFKEQ. The CDR3 sequence is CASSQAVRESETQYF. CDR3 coding DNA: TGTGCCAGCAGCCAAGCGGTACGGGAGTCAGAGACCCAGTACTTC.

The chain has TRBV2 and TRBJ1-1, with 10 bases that match TRBD1. The CDR3 length is 13 residues. The germline gives CDR1 SNHLY, CDR2 FYNNEI. Trimming cost V 7 bases and J 4 bases; bases outside gene matches: 3. CDR3 protein: CASIDRGPTEAFF. The CDR3 DNA is TGTGCCAGCATCGACAGGGGGCCCACTGAAGCTTTCTTT. The variable domain in full, with the rest retrieved from reference TRBV2 and TRBJ1-1, is EPEVTQTPSHQVTQMGQEVILRCVPISNHLYFYWYRQILGQKVEFLVSFYNNEISEKSEIFDDQFSVERPDGSNFTLKIRSTKLEDSAMYFCASIDRGPTEAFFGQGTRLTVV.

This rearrangement joins TRBV5-6 to TRBJ1-6; 9 bases are a match to TRBD1. J lost 4 bases, V lost 5 bases, and 10 bases had no gene match. Looked up from germline, CDR1 is SGHDT and CDR2 is YYEEEE. CDR3 length: 17 residues. The CDR3 reads CASRYRDRVLYNSPLHF. In DNA form, the CDR3 reads TGTGCCAGCAGGTACCGGGACAGGGTACTTTATAATTCACCCCTCCACTTT. The variable domain in full, completed from reference TRBV5-6 and TRBJ1-6, reads DAGVTQSPTHLIKTRGQQVTLRCSPKSGHDTVSWYQQALGQGPQFIFQYYEEEERQRGNFPDRFSGHQFPNYSSELNVNALLLGDSALYLCASRYRDRVLYNSPLHFGNGTRLTVT.